This TCR beta chain was observed in a study of blood T cell repertoires in COVID-19. In the study's own analysis: Reference gene primer amplification gave nucleated cell count estimates. TCRdb's table, derived via immunoSEQ multiplex PCR, lists solely in-frame clones and lacks some. That table is the source of V, J and clone size, and D and trimming were worked out from the DNA. The sample consists of roughly 70,000 clones, roughly 84% of them appearing once. The sample taken for sequencing was peripheral blood. The receptor was isolated from a woman aged 60-70 years with acute or convalescent COVID-19.

This CDR3 reads CASSSRTSGGPYEQYF. The DNA of the CDR3 is TGTGCCAGCAGTTCTAGGACTAGCGGGGGTCCCTACGAGCAGTACTTC. The chain recombines TRBV11-2 with TRBJ2-7; 13 bases agree with TRBD2. Germline trimming cut 6 bases from V and 2 bases from J; bases unmatched to any gene: 7. CDR1 is SGHAT, CDR2 FQNNGV, per germline. The CDR3 has 16 amino acids.